Below, 17 T cell receptor beta chains from the same sample are listed, as sequenced in a study of shared clonotypes between healthy human individuals. The repertoire was sequenced with immunoSEQ multiplex PCR; TCRdb's copy has only in-frame clones and lacks some. Counted here are some 1.1 million clones, approximately 77% occurring once; the ten biggest clones make up roughly 0.82%. Source material: memory CD4+ T cells from PBMCs. This sample's subset: CD45RA-negative fraction. These receptor sequences come from a man younger than 35 in good health. Some clones in this sample may be carry-over from other donors' samples.

The chain uses TRBV30 and TRBJ2-3, with a weak D call TRBD2 (6 bases). Germline V gene sequence: CDR1 GTSNPN, CDR2 SVGIG (reference sequence). CDR3 size: 11 residues. Trimming shortened V by 8 bases and J by 5 bases, and 11 bases separated the two germline ends. The chain's CDR3 is CARGTLDTQYF. The CDR3 DNA reads as TGTGCCCGCGGGACCTTAGATACGCAGTATTTT.

This rearrangement joins TRBV7-9 to TRBJ1-4; TRBD1 matches at 7 bases. CDR3 length: 12 amino acids. Germline CDR1 is SEHNR and CDR2 is FQNEAQ (reference sequence). J lost 7 bases, V lost 8 bases, and 4 bases had no gene match. This CDR3 reads CASGNRGEKLFF. CDR3 bases: TGTGCCAGCGGGAACAGGGGTGAAAAACTGTTTTTT.

The chain recombines TRBV5-1 with TRBJ2-1, with a tentative D call TRBD1 (6 bases). The CDR3 sequence is 13 residues long. Germline V gene lookup returns CDR1 SGHRS and CDR2 YFSETQ. Deletions cut 7 bases from V and 5 bases from J, with 13 bases between. The CDR3: CASAMGHNNEQFF. The CDR3 nucleotides read TGCGCCAGCGCCATGGGACATAACAATGAGCAGTTCTTC.

This sequence joins TRBV27 and TRBJ2-1, with 8 positions matching TRBD2. Germline CDR1 MNHEY, CDR2 SMNVEV (reference sequence). The CDR3 loop spans 16 amino acids. Losses at the gene ends were 7 bases for V and 7 bases for J; bases not matched to a gene: 15. CDR3 bases: TGTGCCAGCAAACCCCTTTCCGGGAGGGCTCGTAATGAGCAGTTCTTC. Protein product: CASKPLSGRARNEQFF.

This clone was seen just once. The chain recombines TRBV11-2 with TRBJ2-5; 9 bases align to TRBD1. The CDR3 spans 15 residues. CDR1 and CDR2 (germline): SGHAT, FQNNGV. The J segment lost 2 bases and the V segment lost 6 bases, leaving 7 bases of the junction unmatched. CDR3 DNA: TGTGCCAGCAGGAAACCGGGACAGGGTCAAGAGACCCAGTACTTC. Translated, it gives CASRKPGQGQETQYF. Supplemented by reference TRBV11-2 and TRBJ2-5, the full variable domain reads EAGVAQSPRYKIIEKRQSVAFWCNPISGHATLYWYQQILGQGPKLLIQFQNNGVVDDSQLPKDRFSAERLKGVDSTLKIQPAKLEDSAVYLCASRKPGQGQETQYFGPGTRLLVL.

The rearrangement joins TRBV7-2 to TRBJ2-7; 12 bases are a match to TRBD1. This CDR3 spans 16 amino acids. V lost 4 bases, J lost 6 bases, and 10 bases stayed unmatched. Germline V gene data show CDR1 as SGHTA and CDR2 as FQGNSA. The CDR3 bases are TGTGCCAGCAGCTCTAGGCGGGGGACAGGGGGCAGCGAGCAGTACTTC. It encodes CASSSRRGTGGSEQYF.

The chain links TRBV7-2 to TRBJ1-2; maybe TRBD1 (5 bases). The V and J ends lost 5 bases and 3 bases respectively, with 16 bases between them. The CDR3 extends over 15 amino acids. Germline V lookup: CDR1 SGHTA, CDR2 FQGNSA. The CDR3 bases are TGTGCCAGCAGCCACCGAGGTGGGGCAGACTATGGCTACACCTTC. It translates to CASSHRGGADYGYTF.

CDR3 region: CASSPPWQGNGYTF. The CDR3 DNA sequence: TGCGCCAGCAGCCCCCCGTGGCAGGGTAACGGCTACACCTTC. The chain couples TRBV4-1 to TRBJ1-2, with D perhaps TRBD1 (5 bases). The germline V gene encodes CDR1 MGHRA and CDR2 YSYEKL. V dropped 4 bases and J dropped 8 bases, with 17 bases sitting between them. This CDR3 is built from 14 residues.

The chain uses TRBV19 and TRBJ2-6; no clear D. CDR1 is LNHDA, CDR2 SQIVND, per germline (reference sequence). With 6 bases removed from V and 0 bases from J, the gap between germline ends came to 3 bases. The CDR3 covers 13 residues. CDR3: CASRSSGANVLTF. CDR3 DNA: TGTGCCAGTAGAAGCTCTGGGGCCAACGTCCTGACTTTC.

CDR3 amino acids: CASSQMDRSNTGELFF. The CDR3 DNA reads as TGCGCCAGCAGCCAGATGGACAGGTCGAACACCGGGGAGCTGTTTTTT. The chain employs TRBV5-1 and TRBJ2-2, with 7 bases fitting TRBD1. CDR1 SGHRS and CDR2 YFSETQ come from the germline V gene. The CDR3 is 16 amino acids. V dropped 4 bases and J dropped 0; count of bases not matched to a gene: 6.

The chain has TRBV6-4 and TRBJ2-7, with D possibly TRBD1 on 5 matching bases. V lost 3 bases to trimming and J lost 2 bases, with 11 bases between them. This CDR3 is built from 14 residues. CDR1 is MRHNA and CDR2 is SNTAGT in the germline V gene. The CDR3 sequence is CASSEGRAAYEQYF. CDR3 sequence (DNA): TGTGCCAGCAGTGAGGGCAGGGCGGCCTACGAGCAGTACTTC.

This clone was counted at least ten times. The rearrangement links TRBV9 to TRBJ1-2, with 11 positions matching TRBD1. CDR1 and CDR2 (germline): SGDLS, YYNGEE. V was pared by 1 base and J by 4 bases, with 3 bases of the junction left unmatched. CDR3 length: 15 residues. The CDR3: CASSVMDRGLYGYTF. The CDR3 DNA follows: TGTGCCAGCAGCGTAATGGACAGGGGGCTCTATGGCTACACCTTC. The full variable domain, its missing parts supplied by reference TRBV9 and TRBJ1-2, is DSGVTQTPKHLITATGQRVTLRCSPRSGDLSVYWYQQSLDQGLQFLIQYYNGEERAKGNILERFSAQQFPDLHSELNLSSLELGDSALYFCASSVMDRGLYGYTFGSGTRLTVV.

The chain carries TRBV7-9 and TRBJ2-1; D is perhaps TRBD1 or TRBD2 (6 bases each). This CDR3 has 16 amino acids. V was cut by 7 bases and J by 9 bases, with 25 bases left in between. CDR1 is SEHNR and CDR2 is FQNEAQ in the germline V gene (reference sequence). CDR3 sequence reads: CASTGGGAGLVGEQFF. In DNA, the CDR3 is TGTGCCAGCACCGGGGGCGGCGCAGGACTGGTGGGTGAGCAGTTCTTC. Based on the CDR3 plus reference TRBV7-9 and TRBJ2-1, the full variable domain is DTGVSQNPRHKITKRGQNVTFRCDPISEHNRLYWYRQTLGQGPEFLTYFQNEAQLEKSRLLSDRFSAERPKGSFSTLEIQRTEQGDSAMYLCASTGGGAGLVGEQFFGPGTRLTVL.

The chain joins TRBV18 to TRBJ1-1; D gene ambiguous. The CDR3 loop spans 13 amino acids. The V end lost 6 bases, the J end lost 3 bases, and 11 bases lay between the germline ends. Germline V gives CDR1 KGHSH, CDR2 LQKENI. CDR3 DNA sequence: TGTGCCAGCTCTCCCGATCTTGACACTGAAGCTTTCTTT. As protein: CASSPDLDTEAFF.

J is TRBJ2-2 and V is TRBV7-3, with D hard to call. This CDR3 has 13 residues. CDR1 SGHTA and CDR2 FQGTGA come from the germline V gene. Deletions cut 5 bases from V and 5 bases from J, with 9 bases between. The CDR3 nucleotides are TGTGCCAGCAGCCCGACAAGTACCGGGGAGCTGTTTTTT. Its translation is CASSPTSTGELFF.

The gene calls are TRBV4-1 and TRBJ1-5, with D perhaps matching TRBD1 (5 bases). Germline CDR1 MGHRA, CDR2 YSYEKL. V dropped 1 base and J dropped 0 bases, with 13 bases sitting between them. This CDR3 comprises 17 residues. CDR3 nucleotide sequence: TGCGCCAGCAGCCAAGTTCCAGGGCCTTATAGCAATCAGCCCCAGCATTTT. Protein product: CASSQVPGPYSNQPQHF.

The chain recombines TRBV5-4 with TRBJ1-4; 8 positions agree with TRBD1. Trimming took 3 bases from V and 4 from J; bases not matched to a gene: 2. The CDR3 runs 14 residues. The V gene's germline CDR1 is SGHNT and CDR2 YYREEE (reference sequence). CDR3 in amino acids: CASSYGQGNEKLFF. CDR3 DNA: TGTGCCAGCAGCTACGGACAGGGTAATGAAAAACTGTTTTTT. The full variable domain, its missing parts supplied by reference TRBV5-4 and TRBJ1-4, is ETGVTQSPTHLIKTRGQQVTLRCSSQSGHNTVSWYQQALGQGPQFIFQYYREEENGRGNFPPRFSGLQFPNYSSELNVNALELDDSALYLCASSYGQGNEKLFFGSGTQLSVL.